Listed below are T cell receptor beta chains from one sample, sequenced in a study of shared clonotypes between healthy human individuals. Clones were sequenced by immunoSEQ multiplex PCR, and TCRdb holds only the in-frame ones, with some missing. This table holds about 2 million clones, approximately 94% found once. Sequenced: naive CD8+ T cells sorted from blood. The receptor set was obtained from a man younger than 30 in good health. Both conserved end residues are part of each CDR3. The D gene is left open where the match is weak. Not all rows give a size; the values are once, few, many and, for expanded clones, a class.

d_gene: TRBD1
v_gene: TRBV9
abundance: -
j_gene: TRBJ2-3
CDR3nt: TGTGCCAGCAGCGATGAGGACAGGGCTAGCACAGATACGCAGTATTTT
CDR3aa: CASSDEDRASTDTQYF

d_gene: -
v_gene: TRBV4-3
abundance: -
j_gene: TRBJ2-5
CDR3nt: TGCGCCAGCAGCCAAGATCTTAGCTACTCATACCAAGAGACCCAGTACTTC
CDR3aa: CASSQDLSYSYQETQYF

d_gene: -
v_gene: TRBV15
abundance: -
j_gene: TRBJ2-7
CDR3nt: TGTGCCACCAGCTCGGGGCGGGTGTCTAGCTACGAGCAGTACTTC
CDR3aa: CATSSGRVSSYEQYF

d_gene: -
v_gene: TRBV6-1
abundance: -
j_gene: TRBJ1-5
CDR3nt: TGTGCCAGCAGTGAAGTGTGGGGGGGCAATCAGCCCCAGCATTTT
CDR3aa: CASSEVWGGNQPQHF

d_gene: -
v_gene: TRBV30
abundance: -
j_gene: TRBJ1-1
CDR3nt: TGTGCCTGGGGCCCAGGGAGCACTGAAGCTTTCTTT
CDR3aa: CAWGPGSTEAFF

d_gene: TRBD1
v_gene: TRBV2
abundance: -
j_gene: TRBJ2-2
CDR3nt: TGTGCCAGCAGCGAAGGACAGGGATACACCGGGGAGCTGTTTTTT
CDR3aa: CASSEGQGYTGELFF

d_gene: -
v_gene: TRBV11-2
abundance: -
j_gene: TRBJ1-2
CDR3nt: TGTGCCAGCAGCACGACCGGGAGGGACACTAAATATGGCTACACCTTC
CDR3aa: CASSTTGRDTKYGYTF

d_gene: -
v_gene: TRBV29-1
abundance: -
j_gene: TRBJ2-7
CDR3nt: TGCAGCCCATCGGAGGGGTGGGGAGACGAGCAGTACTTC
CDR3aa: CSPSEGWGDEQYF

d_gene: TRBD2
v_gene: TRBV7-2
abundance: -
j_gene: TRBJ2-1
CDR3nt: TGTGCCAGCAGCTTACTAGCGGGCTACAATGAGCAGTTCTTC
CDR3aa: CASSLLAGYNEQFF

d_gene: -
v_gene: TRBV7-9
abundance: -
j_gene: TRBJ1-6
CDR3nt: TGTGCCAGCAGCTCAAAACAGGGCTCCTATAATTCACCCCTCCACTTT
CDR3aa: CASSSKQGSYNSPLHF

d_gene: -
v_gene: TRBV6-1
abundance: -
j_gene: TRBJ2-1
CDR3nt: TGTGCCAGCGGGGGACGGCTTCCCCACAATGAGCAGTTCTTC
CDR3aa: CASGGRLPHNEQFF

d_gene: TRBD1
v_gene: TRBV10-2
abundance: -
j_gene: TRBJ1-1
CDR3nt: TGCGCCAGCAGGACAGGGAGGGGGATGAACACTGAAGCTTTCTTT
CDR3aa: CASRTGRGMNTEAFF

d_gene: -
v_gene: TRBV9
abundance: -
j_gene: TRBJ1-2
CDR3nt: TGTGCCAGCAGCGTAGGCGCGGTTTCCTATGGCTACACCTTC
CDR3aa: CASSVGAVSYGYTF

d_gene: TRBD1
v_gene: TRBV27
abundance: -
j_gene: TRBJ1-1
CDR3nt: TGTGCCAGCAGTCCCCTAGGACAGGCTGAAGCTTTCTTT
CDR3aa: CASSPLGQAEAFF

d_gene: -
v_gene: TRBV10-1
abundance: -
j_gene: TRBJ2-3
CDR3nt: TGCGCCAGCAGTGCGGCCACCAGCACAGATACGCAGTATTTT
CDR3aa: CASSAATSTDTQYF

d_gene: TRBD2
v_gene: TRBV9
abundance: -
j_gene: TRBJ2-3
CDR3nt: TGTGCCAGCAGCCCCTGGGGTAGCGGGAATGAGCAGTATTTT
CDR3aa: CASSPWGSGNEQYF

d_gene: -
v_gene: TRBV11-3
abundance: -
j_gene: TRBJ1-1
CDR3nt: TGTGCCAGCAGCAACGACGGACCTGAGTCCGAGACGAACACTGAAGCTTTCTTT
CDR3aa: CASSNDGPESETNTEAFF

d_gene: -
v_gene: TRBV6-6
abundance: -
j_gene: TRBJ1-2
CDR3nt: TGTGCCAGCAGTACTCACGATTATGGCTACACCTTC
CDR3aa: CASSTHDYGYTF

d_gene: -
v_gene: TRBV9
abundance: -
j_gene: TRBJ1-1
CDR3nt: TGTGCCAGCAGCCCAATGGTCGGCACTGAAGCTTTCTTT
CDR3aa: CASSPMVGTEAFF

d_gene: -
v_gene: TRBV29-1
abundance: many
j_gene: TRBJ2-3
CDR3nt: TGCAGCGTCGATCGAGATACGCAGTATTTT
CDR3aa: CSVDRDTQYF

d_gene: TRBD2
v_gene: TRBV11-2
abundance: -
j_gene: TRBJ2-1
CDR3nt: TGTGCCAGCAGCTCCGGGACTAGCGGTTACAATGAGCAGTTCTTC
CDR3aa: CASSSGTSGYNEQFF

d_gene: TRBD1
v_gene: TRBV30
abundance: once
j_gene: TRBJ1-1
CDR3nt: TGTGCCTGGAGTGTCGGACAGGAGTTCATGAACACTGAAGCTTTCTTT
CDR3aa: CAWSVGQEFMNTEAFF

d_gene: -
v_gene: TRBV7-2
abundance: -
j_gene: TRBJ2-7
CDR3nt: TGTGCCAGCAGCTTAATGGTTAGTGTCTACGAGCAGTACTTC
CDR3aa: CASSLMVSVYEQYF

d_gene: -
v_gene: TRBV7-9
abundance: -
j_gene: TRBJ2-5
CDR3nt: TGTGCCAGCAGCTTAGTTCCTGAGACCCAGTACTTC
CDR3aa: CASSLVPETQYF

d_gene: TRBD1
v_gene: TRBV2
abundance: -
j_gene: TRBJ2-5
CDR3nt: TGTGCCAGCAGACCCTCCGGGACAGGGGGCGTGGAGACCCAGTACTTC
CDR3aa: CASRPSGTGGVETQYF